The sequence of this TCR beta chain was determined in a study of blood T cell repertoires in COVID-19. At the level of the study: The United States, Italy and Spain were the sources of the acute and convalescent COVID-19 samples. T cells, B-cell-depleted T cells, or PBMCs provided the cDNA or gDNA that served as material.

The CDR3 loop spans 16 amino acids. Trimming removed 1 base from V and 6 bases from J; junction bases left unmatched: 6. Germline V CDR1 and CDR2: MNHEY, SVGAGI. Authors' methods: Amplification of reference gene primers was used by the study to estimate nucleated cell counts. This table comes from immunoSEQ multiplex PCR, and its TCRdb copy is limited to in-frame clones, with some not included. For V, J and clone size, that table is used; D and trimming come from the DNA. The sample shows approximately 170,000 clones, about 74% of them seen only once. This TCR was sampled from a woman aged 80 or over with acute or convalescent COVID-19. The specimen sequenced was peripheral blood. The rearrangement joins TRBV6-5 to TRBJ2-7; 13 bases match TRBD2. DNA of the CDR3: TGTGCCAGCAGTTACTACGGACTAGCGGGAGAGGGCGAGCAGTACTTC. Amino acids: CASSYYGLAGEGEQYF.